This record concerns one TCR beta chain sequence. Its target is not known. The data were taken from a study of OX40 agonist ivuxolimab in advanced cancers. The CDR3 is 15 amino acids. V lost 0 bases to trimming and J lost 3 bases; unmatched junction nucleotides: 3. From germline, CDR1 is SGHNT and CDR2 YYREEE (reference sequence). TCRdb's copy holds only in-frame clones and misses some; the assay was immunoSEQ multiplex PCR. The profile shows about 110,000 clones, less than 95% of them singletons. General observations from the study: The average count of expanded clones was higher among CD8+ T cells than among CD4+. Among patients with partial responses at 0.1-3.0 mg/kg, clonal expansion was among the lowest. Dose levels from 0.1 to 3.0 mg/kg saw CD4+ and CD8+ blood T cells expand clonally by week 6.

The sequence came from an adult with an advanced solid tumor such as melanoma, head and neck, liver or kidney cancer. Sequencing used CD4+ or CD8+ T cells sorted from blood, obtained in a trial of the OX40 agonist ivuxolimab. J is TRBJ1-1 and V is TRBV5-4; 9 nucleotides line up with TRBD1. The CDR3 loop is CASSLGGQGDTEAFF. CDR3 coding DNA: TGTGCCAGCAGCTTGGGGGGACAGGGTGACACTGAAGCTTTCTTT.